Following are 25 T cell receptor beta chains from one sample sequenced in a study of blood T cell repertoires in COVID-19. The table came from immunoSEQ multiplex PCR; TCRdb's copy has only in-frame clones and leaves some out. Among around 170,000 clones listed, approximately 83% were seen once. The sample taken for sequencing was peripheral blood. Receptors originate from a human donor in a cohort sampled during active COVID-19.

V usage is TRBV4-3 and J usage is TRBJ2-1, with 8 bases lining up with TRBD1. V shed 4 bases, J shed 4 bases, and the junction held 9 bases outside the gene matches. This CDR3 has 16 amino acids. Germline CDR1 and CDR2: LGHNA and YSLEER. The CDR3 DNA follows: TGCGCCAGCAGCCGAGATTTAACAGGGGGATACAATGAGCAGTTCTTC. Protein: CASSRDLTGGYNEQFF.

The chain links TRBV27 to TRBJ2-5; 11 bases map to TRBD2. The CDR3 spans 16 residues. V shed 7 bases and J 2 bases; nucleotides not matched to a gene: 9. Germline V CDR1 and CDR2: MNHEY, SMNVEV (reference sequence). The CDR3 nucleotides read TGTGCCAGCAAACTAGCGGGGGAACAGACTCAAGAGACCCAGTACTTC. Encoded protein: CASKLAGEQTQETQYF.

The genes are TRBV4-3 and TRBJ1-5, with 8 bases lining up with TRBD1. The CDR3 runs to 15 residues. Per germline, CDR1 LGHNA and CDR2 YSLEER. The junction had 7 bases not matched to a gene; V was cut back by 4 bases and J by 5 bases. The CDR3 loop is CASSRDGQGDQPQHF. The CDR3 DNA sequence: TGCGCCAGCAGCCGCGACGGACAGGGTGATCAGCCCCAGCATTTT.

The chain employs TRBV15 and TRBJ2-1, with D tentatively TRBD1 (6 bases). There are 12 residues in the CDR3. Trimming shortened V by 11 bases and J by 10 bases, and 18 bases separated the two germline ends. Germline CDR1 reads LNHNV; CDR2 reads YYDKDF (reference sequence). Here the CDR3 DNA reads TGTGCCGTCTCAGGGACATCCCAGGAGCAGTTCTTC. Its translation: CAVSGTSQEQFF.

This clone was observed a single time. This rearrangement joins TRBV20-1 to TRBJ2-7, with D maybe TRBD2 (7 bases). Germline loops: CDR1 DFQATT, CDR2 SNEGSKA (reference sequence). The CDR3 is made up of 11 amino acids. The germline V and J ends were trimmed by 7 bases and 3 bases, with 10 bases remaining between them. The DNA for the CDR3 is TGCAGTGGGGGAGGGGGCTACGAGCAGTACTTC. This gives the protein CSGGGGYEQYF.

The chain is built from TRBV5-1 and TRBJ2-5, with 10 bases matching TRBD2. V was clipped by 4 bases and J by 2 bases; unmatched bases: 11. The germline V gene encodes CDR1 SGHRS and CDR2 YFSETQ. The CDR3 has 17 residues. The CDR3 nucleotides read TGCGCCAGCAGCCCGGGGCCCTCTAGCGGGGGTCAAGAGACCCAGTACTTC. Its translation: CASSPGPSSGGQETQYF.

V usage is TRBV7-2 and J usage is TRBJ2-7; 7 bases line up with TRBD1. The CDR3 has 17 residues. Germline CDR1 SGHTA, CDR2 FQGNSA. Trimming took 5 bases from V and 7 from J; bases not matched to a gene: 20. The CDR3 bases are TGTGCCAGCAGCCTAACAGGGTGGGGGACAGTGCCTAGGGAGCAGTACTTC. Translated: CASSLTGWGTVPREQYF.

The chain is built from TRBV19 and TRBJ2-6, with 9 bases matching TRBD1. Germline assignment: CDR1 LNHDA and CDR2 SQIVND (reference sequence). The CDR3 runs to 15 residues. V trimming: 4 bases; J trimming: 4 bases; junction bases outside the gene matches: 2. CDR3 DNA sequence: TGTGCCAGTAGTAAACAGGGGGCAGGGGCCAACGTCCTGACTTTC. It codes for CASSKQGAGANVLTF. Drawing the rest from reference TRBV19 and TRBJ2-6, the complete variable domain is DGGITQSPKYLFRKEGQNVTLSCEQNLNHDAMYWYRQDPGQGLRLIYYSQIVNDFQKGDIAEGYSVSREKKESFPLTVTSAQKNPTAFYLCASSKQGAGANVLTFGAGSRLTVL.

V gene TRBV7-2 combines with J gene TRBJ2-6, with D unresolved. CDR1 and CDR2 (germline): SGHTA, FQGNSA. This CDR3 contains 16 residues. V was pared by 2 bases and J by 0 bases, with 8 bases between. CDR3 DNA: TGTGCCAGCAGCTTATCTTACAGCTCTGGGGCCAACGTCCTGACTTTC. Translation gives CASSLSYSSGANVLTF.

The CDR3 DNA is TGCAGCGTTGAGGGGCAGGGGGCCTACGAGCAGTACTTC. Its translation: CSVEGQGAYEQYF. This chain joins TRBV29-1 and TRBJ2-7, with 7 bases aligning to TRBD1. Germline V gives CDR1 SQVTM, CDR2 ANQGSEA. Germline trimming cut 3 bases from V and 2 bases from J; bases unmatched to any gene: 4. The CDR3 has 13 amino acids.

The chain carries TRBV19 and TRBJ2-1; possible D gene TRBD2, 5 bases. Germline-derived CDR1 and CDR2 are LNHDA and SQIVND (reference sequence). The CDR3 has 10 amino acids. Deletions cut 5 bases from V and 9 bases from J, with 5 bases between. CDR3 loop: CASSRGEQFF. CDR3 nucleotides: TGTGCCAGTAGTCGGGGTGAGCAGTTCTTC.

The chain couples TRBV7-2 to TRBJ2-1; TRBD2 aligns across 11 bases. Germline V gene lookup returns CDR1 SGHTA and CDR2 FQGNSA. V lost 4 bases and J lost 4; bases outside the gene matches: 6. This CDR3 has 16 amino acids. The CDR3 DNA follows: TGTGCCAGCAGCTACACCGGGACTAGCGGTTACAATGAGCAGTTCTTC. It encodes CASSYTGTSGYNEQFF.

The chain employs TRBV7-8 and TRBJ1-2, with 8 nucleotides matching TRBD1. The CDR3 is made up of 14 amino acids. CDR1 is SGHVS and CDR2 is FQNEAQ in the germline V gene. V was pared by 6 bases and J by 2 bases, with 5 bases of the junction left unmatched. The CDR3, as DNA: TGTGCCAGCAGTTCCGGACAGGGCAACTATGGCTACACCTTC. Translating it yields CASSSGQGNYGYTF. Supplemented by reference TRBV7-8 and TRBJ1-2, the full variable domain reads GAGVSQSPRYKVAKRGQDVALRCDPISGHVSLFWYQQALGQGPEFLTYFQNEAQLDKSGLPSDRFFAERPEGSVSTLKIQRTQQEDSAVYLCASSSGQGNYGYTFGSGTRLTVV.

The chain couples TRBV5-6 to TRBJ2-5; TRBD2 matches at 13 bases. Germline loops: CDR1 SGHDT, CDR2 YYEEEE. The CDR3 consists of 16 residues. Trimming took 4 bases from V and 3 from J; bases not matched to a gene: 6. The CDR3 DNA follows: TGTGCCAGCAGCAACCCGACTAGCGGGAGGAAAGAGACCCAGTACTTC. It yields the protein CASSNPTSGRKETQYF.

The chain uses TRBV6-2 or TRBV6-3 and TRBJ2-7; D is perhaps TRBD2 (5 bases). Looked up from germline, CDR1 is MNHEY and CDR2 is SVGEGT. V lost 6 bases, J lost 8 bases, and 11 bases lay in between. CDR3 size: 11 residues. This CDR3 reads CASSPGVQQYF. DNA of the CDR3: TGTGCCAGCAGCCCCGGGGTCCAGCAGTACTTC.

The chain joins TRBV18 to TRBJ2-7; 9 nucleotides match TRBD1. Per germline, CDR1 KGHSH and CDR2 LQKENI. The CDR3 covers 14 residues. After removal of 6 bases from V and 4 bases from J, the junction contained 7 bases not matched to a gene. The CDR3: CASSPGDREYEQYF. For the CDR3, the DNA is TGTGCCAGCTCCCCGGGGGACAGGGAATACGAGCAGTACTTC. Filled out from reference TRBV18 and TRBJ2-7, the complete variable domain reads NAGVMQNPRHLVRRRGQEARLRCSPMKGHSHVYWYRQLPEEGLKFMVYLQKENIIDESGMPKERFSAEFPKEGPSILRIQQVVRGDSAAYFCASSPGDREYEQYFGPGTRLTVT.

The chain employs TRBV28 and TRBJ2-7, with 9 bases matching TRBD1. Germline V gives CDR1 MDHEN, CDR2 SYDVKM. The CDR3 contains 15 residues. Losses at the gene ends were 6 bases for V and 4 bases for J; bases not matched to a gene: 10. The CDR3 bases are TGTGCCAGCAGCCCTTCCGGGACAGGGAAATACGAGCAGTACTTC. It specifies CASSPSGTGKYEQYF.

V is TRBV27 and J is TRBJ2-7, with 9 bases identical to TRBD2. J lost 1 base, V lost 4 bases, and 2 bases had no gene match. CDR1 MNHEY and CDR2 SMNVEV come from the germline V gene (reference sequence). The CDR3 spans 14 residues. The CDR3 spells CASSSAGGSYEQYF. CDR3 DNA sequence: TGTGCCAGCAGTTCGGCGGGAGGGTCCTACGAGCAGTACTTC.

The chain has TRBV13 and TRBJ2-7; TRBD1 might be the D (6 bases). CDR1 and CDR2 from the germline V gene are PRHDT and FYEKMQ (reference sequence). CDR3 length: 13 amino acids. Trimming removed 7 bases from V and 2 bases from J, with 12 bases in between. CDR3 sequence: CASNPTGTYEQYF. CDR3 DNA: TGTGCCAGCAACCCGACAGGAACCTACGAGCAGTACTTC.

The genes are TRBV27 and TRBJ2-7; no clear D. The CDR3 consists of 14 residues. The V gene lost 2 bases and the J gene lost 6 bases, with 14 bases spanning the gap. CDR1 is MNHEY, CDR2 SMNVEV, per germline (reference sequence). DNA for the CDR3: TGTGCCAGCAGTTTAAATCCGGCAGGTCCCGAGCAGTACTTC. It specifies CASSLNPAGPEQYF.

The J gene is TRBJ1-2, the V gene TRBV27; D perhaps matches TRBD1 (5 bases). Trimming cost V 7 bases and J 6 bases, with 27 bases left between them. Germline lookup yields CDR1 MNHEY and CDR2 SMNVEV (reference sequence). CDR3 size: 17 residues. The DNA of the CDR3 is TGTGCCAGCACCGAAGGGGCAGGCGGTCACCGCGGGGATGGCTACACCTTC. Its translation: CASTEGAGGHRGDGYTF.

The rearrangement joins TRBV7-2 to TRBJ1-1, with 10 bases that match TRBD1. Germline assignment: CDR1 SGHTA and CDR2 FQGNSA. The CDR3 totals 13 residues. With 5 bases clipped from V and 9 bases from J, the junction kept 6 bases outside the gene matches. CDR3 nucleotide sequence: TGTGCCAGCAGCCCCCGGGACAGGGGTAAAGCTTTCTTT. It yields the protein CASSPRDRGKAFF. The variable domain in full, with the rest retrieved from reference TRBV7-2 and TRBJ1-1, is GAGVSQSPSNKVTEKGKDVELRCDPISGHTALYWYRQSLGQGLEFLIYFQGNSAPDKSGLPSDRFSAERTGGSVSTLTIQRTQQEDSAVYLCASSPRDRGKAFFGQGTRLTVV.

The genes are TRBV3-1 (or the pseudogene TRBV3-2) and TRBJ1-1, with D hard to call. The CDR3 has 13 residues. V lost 1 base and J lost 5, with 8 bases in between. CDR1 is LGHDT and CDR2 is YNNKEL in the germline V gene (reference sequence). CDR3 region: CASSQAHGTEAFF. CDR3 DNA sequence: TGTGCCAGCAGCCAAGCTCACGGGACTGAAGCTTTCTTT.

About this clone: Other DNA sequences within the sample encode an identical CDR3. V usage is TRBV11-1 and J usage is TRBJ2-7, with 8 bases that match TRBD1. The CDR3 is made up of 14 amino acids. Looked up from germline, CDR1 is SGHAT and CDR2 is FQDESV (reference sequence). V dropped 1 base and J dropped 3; count of bases not matched to a gene: 2. Written as DNA, the CDR3 is TGTGCCAGCAGCTTAGGTACAGGGGGCTACGAGCAGTACTTC. Amino acid sequence: CASSLGTGGYEQYF.

This chain connects TRBV7-8 to TRBJ1-3; TRBD1 aligns across 8 bases. Germline CDR1 is SGHVS and CDR2 is FQNEAQ. J lost 0 bases, V lost 0 bases, and 1 base had no gene match. The CDR3 length is 16 residues. The CDR3 DNA reads as TGTGCCAGCAGCTTAGCCGGACAGGGCTCTGGAAACACCATATATTTT. This codes for CASSLAGQGSGNTIYF.